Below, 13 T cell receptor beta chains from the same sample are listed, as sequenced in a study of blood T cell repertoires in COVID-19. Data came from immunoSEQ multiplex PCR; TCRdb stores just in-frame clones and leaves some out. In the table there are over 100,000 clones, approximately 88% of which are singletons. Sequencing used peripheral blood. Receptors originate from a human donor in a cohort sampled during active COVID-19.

In DNA, the CDR3 is TGTGCCAGCAGTCTGACAACTAGCGGGGGAGTCCCGTTCTTC. Residues: CASSLTTSGGVPFF. The rearrangement joins TRBV7-9 to TRBJ2-1, with 11 bases identical to TRBD2. This CDR3 has 14 amino acids. Germline V gene lookup returns CDR1 SEHNR and CDR2 FQNEAQ (reference sequence). V shed 6 bases, J shed 15 bases, and the junction held 13 bases outside the gene matches.

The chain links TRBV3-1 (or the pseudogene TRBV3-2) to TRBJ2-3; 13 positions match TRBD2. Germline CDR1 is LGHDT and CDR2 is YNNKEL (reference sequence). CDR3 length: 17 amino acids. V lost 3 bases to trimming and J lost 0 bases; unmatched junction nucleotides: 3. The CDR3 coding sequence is TGTGCCAGCAGCCACCTGACTAGCGGGGGGAGCACAGATACGCAGTATTTT. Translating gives CASSHLTSGGSTDTQYF.

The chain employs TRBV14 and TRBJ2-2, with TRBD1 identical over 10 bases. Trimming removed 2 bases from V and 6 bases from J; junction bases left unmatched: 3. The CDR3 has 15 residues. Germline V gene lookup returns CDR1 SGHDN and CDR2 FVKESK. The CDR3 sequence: CASSQWGQGSGELFF. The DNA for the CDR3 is TGTGCCAGCAGCCAATGGGGACAGGGGTCCGGGGAGCTGTTTTTT.

DNA of the CDR3: TGTGCCAGCGGACAGAGCCGCTACGAGCAGTACTTC. It encodes CASGQSRYEQYF. V is TRBV3-1 (or the pseudogene TRBV3-2) and J is TRBJ2-7; D is perhaps TRBD1 (6 bases). The germline gives CDR1 LGHDT, CDR2 YNNKEL (reference sequence). This CDR3 contains 12 residues. Trimming removed 8 bases at V and 3 bases at J, with 11 bases between.

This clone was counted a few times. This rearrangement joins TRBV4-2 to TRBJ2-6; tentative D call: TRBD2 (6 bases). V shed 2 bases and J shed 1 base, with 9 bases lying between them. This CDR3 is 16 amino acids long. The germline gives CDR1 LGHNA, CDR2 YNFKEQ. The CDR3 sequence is CASSQNRESGANVLTF. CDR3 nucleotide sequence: TGTGCCAGCAGCCAAAACCGGGAGTCTGGGGCCAACGTCCTGACTTTC.

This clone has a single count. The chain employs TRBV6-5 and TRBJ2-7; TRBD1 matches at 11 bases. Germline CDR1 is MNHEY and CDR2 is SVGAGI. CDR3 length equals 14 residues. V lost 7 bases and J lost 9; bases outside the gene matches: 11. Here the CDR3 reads CASTTGGQGAGQYF. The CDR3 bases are TGTGCCAGCACTACTGGAGGACAGGGGGCTGGGCAGTACTTC.

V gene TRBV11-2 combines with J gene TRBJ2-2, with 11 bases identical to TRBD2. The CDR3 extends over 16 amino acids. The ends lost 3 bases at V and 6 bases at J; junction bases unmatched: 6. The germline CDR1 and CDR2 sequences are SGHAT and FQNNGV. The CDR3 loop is CASSLVSGGAPGELFF. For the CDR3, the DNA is TGTGCCAGCAGCTTGGTTAGCGGGGGGGCTCCCGGGGAGCTGTTTTTT. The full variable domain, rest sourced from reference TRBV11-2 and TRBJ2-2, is EAGVAQSPRYKIIEKRQSVAFWCNPISGHATLYWYQQILGQGPKLLIQFQNNGVVDDSQLPKDRFSAERLKGVDSTLKIQPAKLEDSAVYLCASSLVSGGAPGELFFGEGSRLTVL.

The DNA for the CDR3 is TGTGCCAGCAGCCAAGGAGGGACCCAGTACTTC. Translated, it gives CASSQGGTQYF. The chain joins TRBV3-1 (or the pseudogene TRBV3-2) to TRBJ2-5; D remains unclear. Germline CDR1 LGHDT, CDR2 YNNKEL (reference sequence). V shed 1 base and J shed 7 bases, with 4 bases lying between them. The CDR3 contains 11 residues.

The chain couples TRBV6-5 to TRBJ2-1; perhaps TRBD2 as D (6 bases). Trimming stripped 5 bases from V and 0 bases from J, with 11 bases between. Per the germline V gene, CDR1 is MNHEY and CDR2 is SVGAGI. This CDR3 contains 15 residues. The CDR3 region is CASSPSAGSYNEQFF. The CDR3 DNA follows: TGTGCCAGCAGTCCTAGCGCCGGCTCCTACAATGAGCAGTTCTTC.

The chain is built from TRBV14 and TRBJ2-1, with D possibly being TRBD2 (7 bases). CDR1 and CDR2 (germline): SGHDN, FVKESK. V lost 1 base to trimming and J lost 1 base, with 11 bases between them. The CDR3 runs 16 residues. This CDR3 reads CASSQVRGRSYNEQFF. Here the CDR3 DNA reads TGTGCCAGCAGCCAAGTGCGGGGGCGGTCCTACAATGAGCAGTTCTTC.

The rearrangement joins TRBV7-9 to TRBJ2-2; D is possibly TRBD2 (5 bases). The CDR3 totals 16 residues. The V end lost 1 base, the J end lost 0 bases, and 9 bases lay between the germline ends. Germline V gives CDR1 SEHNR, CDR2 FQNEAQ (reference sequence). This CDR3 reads CASSLEAGPNTGELFF. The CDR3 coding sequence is TGTGCCAGCAGCTTAGAGGCGGGCCCGAACACCGGGGAGCTGTTTTTT.

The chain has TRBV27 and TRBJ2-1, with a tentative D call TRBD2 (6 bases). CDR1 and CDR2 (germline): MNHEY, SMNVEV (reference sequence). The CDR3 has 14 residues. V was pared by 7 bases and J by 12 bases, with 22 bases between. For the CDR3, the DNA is TGTGCCAGCAACTCGGGGGACCTTCGGGGGAGGCAGTTCTTC. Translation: CASNSGDLRGRQFF.

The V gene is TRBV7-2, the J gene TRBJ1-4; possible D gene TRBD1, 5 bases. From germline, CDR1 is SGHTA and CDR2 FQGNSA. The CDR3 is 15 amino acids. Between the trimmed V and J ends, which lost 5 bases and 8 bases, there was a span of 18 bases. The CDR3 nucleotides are TGTGCCAGCAGCCCAGGGTGGCGGATGGGGGAAAAACTGTTTTTT. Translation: CASSPGWRMGEKLFF. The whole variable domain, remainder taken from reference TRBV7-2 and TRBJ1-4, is GAGVSQSPSNKVTEKGKDVELRCDPISGHTALYWYRQSLGQGLEFLIYFQGNSAPDKSGLPSDRFSAERTGGSVSTLTIQRTQQEDSAVYLCASSPGWRMGEKLFFGSGTQLSVL.